This passage covers 4 T cell receptor beta chains from one sample sequenced in a study of spatial heterogeneity in lung cancer (dated by TCRdb to the late 2010s). Receptors were amplified or captured by 5' RACE. The sequencer listed for this sample is NextSeq 500. In-frame beta chains were kept once TCRdb had trimmed the public reads at Q25 with fastp and called clones with MiXCR. Rows with one shared CDR3 protein collapse into an entry with the most common genes and DNA. This sample comprises under 25,000 distinct CDR3 sequences, about 9.1% of them detected only once. The top ten clonotypes cover 36% of the sample. The time point label for this specimen denotes: blood at routine non-recurrence follow-up after resection. Material: PBMCs, obtained at follow-up. Receptor source: a female donor with early-stage non-small cell lung cancer.

This clonotype was counted ten times or more. This rearrangement joins TRBV11-2 to TRBJ2-2, with D uncertain. This CDR3 has 13 amino acids. V dropped 0 bases and J dropped 7 bases, with 6 bases sitting between them. CDR1 is SGHAT and CDR2 is FQNNGV in the germline V gene. The CDR3 is CASSLELGGELFF. DNA of the CDR3: TGTGCCAGCAGCTTAGAACTTGGCGGGGAGCTGTTTTTT.

This clonotype was recorded many times. V and J are TRBV19 and TRBJ2-5; unclear D gene. The V gene lost 3 bases and the J gene lost 5 bases, with 4 bases spanning the gap. The CDR3 spans 11 residues. Germline lookup yields CDR1 LNHDA and CDR2 SQIVND (reference sequence). The CDR3 sequence: CASSIQETQYF. The CDR3 DNA reads as TGTGCCAGTAGTATCCAGGAGACCCAGTACTTC.

This clonotype was counted ten times or more. V usage is TRBV7-9 and J usage is TRBJ2-4; 10 positions agree with TRBD1. CDR3 length: 17 residues. Germline values: CDR1 SEHNR, CDR2 FQNEAQ (reference sequence). With V trimmed by 5 bases and J by 1 base, 8 bases remained unmatched. CDR3 sequence (DNA): TGTGCCAGCAGCCAGACGACAGGGGGCGAGGCCAAAAACATTCAGTACTTC. This encodes CASSQTTGGEAKNIQYF.

This clonotype was counted ten times or more. The V gene is TRBV29-1, the J gene TRBJ1-2; 7 nucleotides align to TRBD1. The V gene end was trimmed by 7 bases and the J gene end by 7 bases; junction bases not matched to a gene: 6. CDR3 size: 11 residues. CDR1 and CDR2 (germline): SQVTM, ANQGSEA. This CDR3 is CSAIDRVGYTF. CDR3 coding DNA: TGCAGCGCTATCGACAGGGTTGGCTACACCTTC.